This T cell receptor beta chain was sequenced for a study of blood T cell repertoires in COVID-19. Background on the study: The United States, Italy and Spain provided the acute and convalescent COVID-19 samples.

As processed by the authors: The assay estimated nucleated cells by amplifying reference gene primers. Measured with immunoSEQ multiplex PCR; TCRdb has only the in-frame clones, and not every one. That table gives V, J and clone size, and the DNA gave D and trimming. The sample holds 60,000 or so clones; roughly 77% are singletons and the top ten take more than 12%. This clone occurred a few times. The CDR3 extends over 14 amino acids. CDR1 and CDR2 (germline): SGHRS, YFSETQ. The trim removed 4 bases at V and 1 base at J, leaving 4 bases unmatched. Sample: peripheral blood. This receptor was taken from an elderly man with acute or convalescent COVID-19. This chain connects TRBV5-1 to TRBJ2-7; 8 bases are a match to TRBD1. The chain's CDR3 is CASSEGQGSYEQYF. DNA of the CDR3: TGCGCCAGCAGCGAAGGACAGGGATCCTACGAGCAGTACTTC.